This is a list of T cell receptor beta chains from one sample in a study of blood T cells in healthy people across ages. TCRdb recomputed calls from the 5' RACE reads with MiXCR, one row per CDR3 protein. This table holds about 680,000 distinct CDR3 sequences, approximately 49% found once. The sample comprised blood. Receptor source: a woman aged 55 to 70 in good health. CDR3s include the opening cysteine and the closing phenylalanine or tryptophan. A D gene is named only where the DNA matches it firmly. Clone size, where shown, is once, few, many, or a class for clones that have expanded.

v_gene,j_gene,d_gene,len,abundance,CDR3aa,CDR3nt
TRBV20-1,TRBJ1-2,-,13,-,CSARDQRGYGYTF,TGCAGTGCTAGAGATCAAAGGGGCTATGGCTACACCTTC
TRBV7-2,TRBJ2-7,TRBD2,15,-,CASGLSGVSYNEQYF,TGTGCCAGCGGCTTAAGCGGGGTGTCCTACAATGAGCAGTACTTC
TRBV29-1,TRBJ1-2,TRBD1,15,few,CSAPDRGGLNYGYTF,TGCAGCGCCCCCGACAGGGGCGGATTAAACTATGGCTACACCTTC
TRBV6-5,TRBJ2-1,TRBD1,15,-,CASTPPGQGNNEQFF,TGTGCCAGCACTCCCCCGGGACAGGGGAACAATGAGCAGTTCTTC
TRBV7-2,TRBJ2-5,TRBD2,16,few,CASSLTSGRAVETQYF,TGTGCCAGCAGCCTGACTAGCGGGAGGGCAGTGGAGACCCAGTACTTC
TRBV5-1,TRBJ2-5,-,12,few,CATSVGEETQYF,TGCGCCACCTCGGTAGGGGAAGAGACCCAGTACTTC
TRBV5-1,TRBJ1-2,TRBD1,15,-,CASSFRDREVDGYTF,TGCGCCAGCAGCTTCCGGGACAGGGAAGTGGATGGCTACACCTTC
TRBV20-1,TRBJ1-2,TRBD1,13,-,CSARDRVGNDYTF,TGCAGTGCTAGGGACAGGGTCGGGAATGACTACACCTTC
TRBV2,TRBJ2-4,-,14,-,CASSEARLRNIQYF,TGTGCCAGCAGTGAAGCAAGACTTAGAAACATTCAGTACTTC
TRBV6-5,TRBJ2-5,-,16,-,CASSSGEGFPQETQYF,TGTGCCAGCAGCTCAGGGGAGGGGTTCCCGCAAGAGACCCAGTACTTC
TRBV10-3,TRBJ2-5,-,14,-,CAISDPGNQETQYF,TGTGCCATCAGCGATCCGGGAAACCAAGAGACCCAGTACTTC
TRBV5-1,TRBJ1-1,-,15,-,CASSSQGRKNTEAFF,TGCGCCAGCAGTTCGCAAGGACGGAAGAACACTGAAGCTTTCTTT
TRBV30,TRBJ2-7,-,11,-,CAWVTGSEQYF,TGTGCCTGGGTTACGGGGAGCGAGCAGTACTTC
TRBV18,TRBJ2-4,-,14,-,CASSPPVAKNIQYF,TGTGCCAGCTCTCCCCCGGTAGCCAAAAACATTCAGTACTTC
TRBV28,TRBJ1-5,-,17,-,CASITNGRSLSNQPQHF,TGTGCCAGCATTACGAATGGAAGGAGTTTAAGCAATCAGCCCCAGCATTTT
TRBV7-2,TRBJ2-1,-,15,-,CASSLAAGLINEQFF,TGTGCCAGCAGCTTAGCCGCGGGGCTAATAAATGAGCAGTTCTTC
TRBV7-2,TRBJ1-2,TRBD1,15,-,CASSSSRGLSYGYTF,TGTGCCAGCAGCTCCTCCAGGGGGTTAAGCTATGGCTACACCTTC
TRBV12-3/TRBV12-4,TRBJ1-6,-,14,-,CASSAGRSNSPLHF,TGTGCCAGCAGTGCGGGACGGTCTAATTCACCCCTCCACTTT
TRBV20-1,TRBJ2-3,-,12,-,CSTTPSTDTQYF,TGCAGTACTACCCCTAGCACAGATACGCAGTATTTT
TRBV6-4,TRBJ1-1,TRBD1,14,once,CASSATGGVSEAFF,TGTGCCAGCAGTGCTACAGGGGGTGTCTCTGAAGCTTTCTTT
TRBV20-1,TRBJ1-1,-,15,-,CSARVAGRQNTEAFF,TGCAGTGCTAGAGTGGCAGGGCGCCAAAACACTGAAGCTTTCTTT
TRBV20-1,TRBJ2-7,-,15,few,CSARDLDGYGYEQYF,TGCAGTGCTAGAGATCTCGACGGTTATGGCTACGAGCAGTACTTC
TRBV11-2,TRBJ2-1,TRBD2,16,-,CASSSQELAGVSEQFF,TGTGCCAGCAGCTCCCAGGAACTAGCGGGAGTTAGTGAGCAGTTCTTC
TRBV5-1,TRBJ2-2,-,15,-,CASSRRGTNTGELFF,TGCGCCAGCAGCAGAAGGGGTACGAACACCGGGGAGCTGTTTTTT
TRBV6-2/TRBV6-3,TRBJ2-5,-,12,-,CASKEGWETQYF,TGTGCCAGCAAGGAGGGGTGGGAGACCCAGTACTTC
TRBV15,TRBJ1-1,-,15,-,CATSGRSGSGTEAFF,TGTGCCACCAGCGGACGATCGGGTAGCGGCACTGAAGCTTTCTTT
TRBV30,TRBJ1-1,-,11,-,CAWREQGRAFF,TGTGCCTGGAGGGAACAGGGACGCGCTTTCTTT
TRBV6-2/TRBV6-3,TRBJ1-2,-,13,-,CASIYQPAYGYTF,TGTGCCAGCATTTACCAGCCAGCGTATGGCTACACCTTC
TRBV4-1,TRBJ2-3,-,15,-,CASSPDPGSTDTQYF,TGCGCCAGCAGCCCAGACCCGGGTAGCACAGATACGCAGTATTTT
TRBV20-1,TRBJ2-1,-,13,-,CSARRRAYNEQFF,TGCAGTGCGAGGCGGAGAGCCTACAATGAGCAGTTCTTC
TRBV20-1,TRBJ2-3,-,15,few,CSASPKAGRTDTQYF,TGCAGTGCCTCGCCGAAAGCGGGCCGCACAGATACGCAGTATTTT
TRBV3-1,TRBJ2-1,-,15,-,CASIAGDSSYNEQFF,TGTGCCAGCATCGCCGGGGATAGCTCCTACAATGAGCAGTTCTTC
TRBV29-1,TRBJ1-1,TRBD1,13,-,CSVRTGKNTEAFF,TGCAGCGTTCGGACAGGGAAGAACACTGAAGCTTTCTTT
TRBV4-2,TRBJ1-4,-,16,-,CASSQDLRGRGEKLFF,TGTGCCAGCAGCCAAGATCTCAGGGGAAGGGGTGAAAAACTGTTTTTT
TRBV20-1,TRBJ1-2,TRBD1,18,-,CSAQVPGQDVHLLYGYTF,TGCAGTGCTCAGGTTCCGGGACAGGACGTCCACCTGTTATATGGCTACACCTTC
TRBV20-1,TRBJ1-1,TRBD1,15,many,CSADRQGYMNTEAFF,TGCAGTGCGGATAGACAGGGGTACATGAACACTGAAGCTTTCTTT
TRBV20-1,TRBJ2-1,-,14,few,CSARTAGRGNEQFF,TGCAGTGCTAGAACGGCAGGGAGGGGGAATGAGCAGTTCTTC
TRBV28,TRBJ2-7,-,15,-,CASRSASRGTYEQYF,TGTGCCAGCAGGTCCGCTAGCCGAGGCACCTACGAGCAGTACTTC
TRBV7-2,TRBJ1-5,-,16,-,CASSLPGGYRNQPQHF,TGTGCCAGCAGCTTACCAGGCGGGTATCGCAATCAGCCCCAGCATTTT
TRBV14,TRBJ1-2,-,13,-,CASSQAVNYGYTF,TGTGCCAGCAGCCAAGCTGTGAACTATGGCTACACCTTC
TRBV29-1,TRBJ2-4,-,13,-,CSVGDTTGDIQYF,TGCAGCGTTGGGGACACCACTGGGGACATTCAGTACTTC
TRBV20-1,TRBJ1-2,-,13,-,CSAAVDRLYGYTF,TGCAGTGCCGCCGTAGACAGGCTCTATGGCTACACCTTC
TRBV6-6,TRBJ2-3,-,15,-,CASSQDSSSTDTQYF,TGTGCCAGCAGCCAGGACTCGTCTAGCACAGATACGCAGTATTTT
TRBV6-2/TRBV6-3,TRBJ2-7,-,13,few,CASSYSSGGWQYF,TGTGCCAGCAGTTACTCGTCGGGGGGCTGGCAGTACTTC
TRBV24-1,TRBJ2-1,-,14,-,CATSFEGVGDEQFF,TGTGCCACCAGCTTCGAAGGGGTAGGGGATGAGCAGTTCTTC
TRBV7-2,TRBJ2-3,-,15,once,CTSSLDPAGTDTQYF,TGTACCAGCAGCTTAGACCCAGCGGGCACAGATACGCAGTATTTT
TRBV18,TRBJ2-1,-,16,many,CASSPSELGVYNEQFF,TGTGCCAGCTCACCAAGCGAGCTGGGGGTCTACAATGAGCAGTTCTTC
TRBV2,TRBJ1-2,-,14,-,CASSEGDADYGYTF,TGTGCCAGCAGTGAGGGCGATGCAGACTATGGCTACACCTTC
TRBV11-2,TRBJ2-1,-,17,-,CASSLSGRGQPWNEQFF,TGTGCCAGCAGCTTATCGGGGAGGGGGCAACCATGGAATGAGCAGTTCTTC
TRBV29-1,TRBJ2-1,-,11,-,CSAHDYNEQFF,TGCAGCGCACACGATTACAATGAGCAGTTCTTC
TRBV20-1,TRBJ2-3,-,15,-,CSAPARRGWADTQYF,TGCAGTGCCCCTGCCCGGCGGGGATGGGCAGATACGCAGTATTTT
TRBV7-6,TRBJ2-3,-,16,-,CASSLKSGWSADTQYF,TGTGCCAGCAGCTTAAAGTCGGGCTGGTCCGCAGATACGCAGTATTTT